The text below deals with one T cell receptor beta chain. Its target is unknown. The data derive from a study of chemoradiotherapy in HPV16-positive cancers. Study conclusions and caveats: Non-HPV-specific T cells did not expand in tumors during treatment, whereas candidate HPV-specific clones and E7-related motifs did.

Sequenced by immunoSEQ multiplex PCR; TCRdb stores in-frame clones only, minus some. The sample yields around 40,000 clones, around 76% seen once. The source was blood, collected from a patient who underwent chemoradiotherapy. The TCR sequence derives from a human donor with HPV-associated anogenital cancer.

CDR3 amino acids: CASKNGYTF. CDR3 nucleotides: TGTGCCAGCAAGAATGGCTACACCTTC. The V gene is TRBV2, the J gene TRBJ1-2; D not certain. The germline gives CDR1 SNHLY, CDR2 FYNNEI. This CDR3 contains 9 residues. V lost 7 bases, J lost 6 bases, and 3 bases lay in between.